This is a list of T cell receptor beta chains from one sample in a study of T cell responses to AZD1222 COVID-19 vaccine. Generated by immunoSEQ multiplex PCR, the TCRdb table keeps only in-frame clones and is missing some. The repertoire holds 95,000 to 150,000 clones, 88% seen once, with about 5% in the top ten. The material sequenced was peripheral blood, taken on day 0 of AZD1222 vaccination. Every receptor here comes from an adult in good health. CDR3s include the opening cysteine and the closing phenylalanine or tryptophan. The D gene is left open where the match is weak. Clone sizes are given selectively: once, few, many, or a class where the clone is expanded.

DNA	CDR3	V	D	size	J
TGTGCCAGCAGGACCAGGGTAGACGAGCAGTACTTC	CASRTRVDEQYF	TRBV7-2	.	.	TRBJ2-7
TGCGCCAGCAGCCTACTAGCGGGGGGAACCAATGAGCAGTTCTTC	CASSLLAGGTNEQFF	TRBV4-1	TRBD2	.	TRBJ2-1
TGTGCCAGCAGTTTAGGGTGGGGCAACCCCTCTAGCACAGATACGCAGTATTTT	CASSLGWGNPSSTDTQYF	TRBV27	.	.	TRBJ2-3
TGTGCCAGCAGTGATCAGGGCCAGAGCTCCTACGAGCAGTACTTC	CASSDQGQSSYEQYF	TRBV6-6	.	.	TRBJ2-7
TGCGCCAGCAGCTTGCCCAGCGGGGGGGCTAACACCGGGGAGCTGTTTTTT	CASSLPSGGANTGELFF	TRBV5-1	TRBD2	.	TRBJ2-2
TGTGCCAGCAGCTTAAGACAGGGGCTATCCGCAGATACGCAGTATTTT	CASSLRQGLSADTQYF	TRBV7-9	TRBD1	.	TRBJ2-3
TGTGCCAGCAGCCCTGGCAGCTACGAGCAGTACTTC	CASSPGSYEQYF	TRBV6-2/TRBV6-3	.	.	TRBJ2-7
TGTGCCATCAGTGAGTCCGGGGGGCTGGGGTCGTACGAGCAGTACTTC	CAISESGGLGSYEQYF	TRBV10-3	.	.	TRBJ2-7
TGTGCCAGCAGCTTAGATTCCGCGAACACTGAAGCTTTCTTT	CASSLDSANTEAFF	TRBV11-3	.	.	TRBJ1-1
TGTGCCACCAGCGTCTACAGCGACGATAAGCAGTACTTC	CATSVYSDDKQYF	TRBV15	.	.	TRBJ2-7
TGTGCCAGCAGCGCGTTCGAGGGGACGGTTCATAAGGATGAGCAGTTCTTC	CASSAFEGTVHKDEQFF	TRBV6-2/TRBV6-3	.	once	TRBJ2-1
TGTGCCAGCAGCCCAATTCAGGCAACTAATGAAAAACTGTTTTTT	CASSPIQATNEKLFF	TRBV7-2	.	.	TRBJ1-4
TGTGCCAGCAGCTTAGCCACAGGGAGTAACTATGGCTACACCTTC	CASSLATGSNYGYTF	TRBV7-6	.	.	TRBJ1-2
TGTGCCAGCAGTCAAATCAGTAGGGCCCAGTACTTC	CASSQISRAQYF	TRBV3-1/TRBV3-2	.	.	TRBJ2-5
TGCAGCGTTGGGTCCGGGGTTAAGAACACTGAAGCTTTCTTT	CSVGSGVKNTEAFF	TRBV29-1	.	.	TRBJ1-1
TGTGCCAGCAGCTTAGAACGGTTCTACGAGCAGTACTTC	CASSLERFYEQYF	TRBV7-2	.	.	TRBJ2-7
TGTGCCAGCAGCCGGACAGGGGCTGGAAACACCATATATTTT	CASSRTGAGNTIYF	TRBV7-9	TRBD1	.	TRBJ1-3
TGCAGCGTTGAATACGCGGGCAACTATGGCTACACCTTC	CSVEYAGNYGYTF	TRBV29-1	.	.	TRBJ1-2
TGTGCCAGCAGTTCGGGACAGCAGAATCAGCCCCAGCATTTT	CASSSGQQNQPQHF	TRBV28	TRBD1	.	TRBJ1-5
TGCGCCAGCAGCCAAGATACGCTCCTTTCTGGGGCCAACGTCCTGACTTTC	CASSQDTLLSGANVLTF	TRBV4-3	.	.	TRBJ2-6
TGCGCCAGCAGTAAAGGGACCCCGGGGGAGCAGTACTTC	CASSKGTPGEQYF	TRBV10-1	.	.	TRBJ2-7
TGTGCCACCAGCAGAGATCGGTGGAGCATGAACACTGAAGCTTTCTTT	CATSRDRWSMNTEAFF	TRBV15	.	.	TRBJ1-1
TGCGCCAGCGGGCGGGGGGAAGAGACCCAGTACTTC	CASGRGEETQYF	TRBV10-2	TRBD2	.	TRBJ2-5
TGTGCCAGCAGCACACAGGGCTCTGGAAACACCATATATTTT	CASSTQGSGNTIYF	TRBV28	.	.	TRBJ1-3
TGTGCCAGCAGTCCGATAATGGGGGAGCAGTACTTC	CASSPIMGEQYF	TRBV3-1/TRBV3-2	.	.	TRBJ2-7
TGCGCCAGCAGCTTAGGACAGCCTAACTATGGCTACACCTTC	CASSLGQPNYGYTF	TRBV5-1	.	.	TRBJ1-2
TGTGCCAGCAGTCCCCCAAATCTGTCCCAGCATTTT	CASSPPNLSQHF	TRBV6-2/TRBV6-3	.	.	TRBJ1-5
TGCGCCAGTGGGGTTCGGGGAGCACTCACAGATACGCAGTATTTT	CASGVRGALTDTQYF	TRBV5-1	.	.	TRBJ2-3
TGTGCCAGCAGCTTAGCGGCGGGGGCCTTCACAGATACGCAGTATTTT	CASSLAAGAFTDTQYF	TRBV7-9	.	few	TRBJ2-3
TGTGCCAGCAGCCCTACTGGGACAGGGGGCGGCGAGCAGTACTTC	CASSPTGTGGGEQYF	TRBV3-1/TRBV3-2	TRBD1	.	TRBJ2-7
TGTGCCATCAGTGGGACAGGGGGCACTGAAGCTTTCTTT	CAISGTGGTEAFF	TRBV10-3	TRBD1	.	TRBJ1-1
TGCGCCAGCAGCCAAGATGCAGAGTCCGGCTATGGCTACACCTTC	CASSQDAESGYGYTF	TRBV4-3	.	.	TRBJ1-2
TGTGCCAGCAGCTTAGAGAGAGGGGACACCTATGGCTACACCTTC	CASSLERGDTYGYTF	TRBV7-8	.	.	TRBJ1-2
TGTGCCAGCTCACCTGTAGCGGGTAAGGATGGCTACACCTTC	CASSPVAGKDGYTF	TRBV18	.	.	TRBJ1-2
TGCGCCAGTTCCGGGACAGGGACCGGGGAGCTGTTTTTT	CASSGTGTGELFF	TRBV5-1	TRBD1	.	TRBJ2-2
TGTGCCACTTCCCCTGGGGGGTGGGACACTGAAGCTTTCTTT	CATSPGGWDTEAFF	TRBV6-5	.	few	TRBJ1-1
TGTGCCAGCAGCTTATTTGTAGGGGGATCTGCGACAGATACGCAGTATTTT	CASSLFVGGSATDTQYF	TRBV11-3	.	.	TRBJ2-3
TGTGCCAGCAGCTTGAGAGGGGGGTACACAGATACGCAGTATTTT	CASSLRGGYTDTQYF	TRBV5-4	.	.	TRBJ2-3
TGTGCCAGCAGTTACGACAGGGGCTATGGCTACACCTTC	CASSYDRGYGYTF	TRBV6-5	TRBD1	.	TRBJ1-2
TGCGCCAGCAGCGTTGGTGGACAGAGAGGTTCACCCCTCCACTTT	CASSVGGQRGSPLHF	TRBV5-1	.	.	TRBJ1-6
TGTGCCAGCAGCCAAGAGCAACTAGCGGGAGAGACCCAGTACTTC	CASSQEQLAGETQYF	TRBV3-1/TRBV3-2	TRBD2	.	TRBJ2-5
TGTGCCAGCACCCAGTCCACTAACTATGGCTACACCTTC	CASTQSTNYGYTF	TRBV28	.	.	TRBJ1-2
TGCAGTGCTAGTGAGACTTACGGCTACACCTTC	CSASETYGYTF	TRBV20-1	.	.	TRBJ1-2
TGTGCCAGCAGCGGTGGCAGGGGTGTTGCTCAGCCCCAGCATTTT	CASSGGRGVAQPQHF	TRBV5-6	.	.	TRBJ1-5
TGTGCCAGCAGCCAAGATCTTCCGGGGAATGAGCAGTTCTTC	CASSQDLPGNEQFF	TRBV4-2	.	.	TRBJ2-1
TGTGCCAGCAGCCTCCAAACTGCTTCCTACAATGAGCAGTTCTTC	CASSLQTASYNEQFF	TRBV4-2	.	.	TRBJ2-1